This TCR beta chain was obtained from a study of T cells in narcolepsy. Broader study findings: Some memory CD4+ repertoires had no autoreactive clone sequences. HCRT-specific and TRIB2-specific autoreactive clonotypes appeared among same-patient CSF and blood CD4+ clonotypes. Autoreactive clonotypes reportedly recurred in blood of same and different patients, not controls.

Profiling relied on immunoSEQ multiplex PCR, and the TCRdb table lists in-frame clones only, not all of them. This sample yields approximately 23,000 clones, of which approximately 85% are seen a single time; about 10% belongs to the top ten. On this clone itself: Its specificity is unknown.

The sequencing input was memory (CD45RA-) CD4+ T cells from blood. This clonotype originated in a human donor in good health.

The CDR3 here is CATLLAANTEAFF. The CDR3 DNA sequence: TGTGCCACCCTACTGGCGGCCAACACTGAAGCTTTCTTT. The V call is TRBV10-3, the J call TRBJ1-1; no definite D call. Trimming took 10 bases from V and 2 from J, leaving 14 bases between them. This CDR3 is 13 amino acids long. Germline V CDR1 and CDR2: ENHRY, SYGVKD.